This T cell receptor (beta chain) emerged from a study of blood T cell repertoires in COVID-19. Study at large: Some COVID-19 samples were acute and others convalescent; all came from the United States, Italy and Spain. The analysed material was cDNA or gDNA that came from T cells, B-cell-depleted T cells, or PBMCs.

Per the authors' pipeline: Amplification from reference gene primers served as the basis for estimated nucleated cell counts. Sequencing was performed with immunoSEQ multiplex PCR; in TCRdb, only in-frame clones are kept and a portion is missing. The V and J calls and clone size are taken from that table; D and trimming were inferred from the DNA. This sample has roughly 150,000 clones, with about 87% found just once. This CDR3 is 14 amino acids long. The germline CDR1 and CDR2 sequences are MNHNY and SVGAGI (reference sequence). Germline trimming cut 6 bases from V and 2 bases from J; bases unmatched to any gene: 2.

The sequencing input was peripheral blood. The TCR was taken from a human donor in a cohort sampled during active COVID-19. This chain connects TRBV6-6 to TRBJ1-4; 8 nucleotides line up with TRBD1. The CDR3 coding sequence is TGTGCCAGCAGCCGGACAGGGACTAATGAAAAACTGTTTTTT. Encoded protein: CASSRTGTNEKLFF.